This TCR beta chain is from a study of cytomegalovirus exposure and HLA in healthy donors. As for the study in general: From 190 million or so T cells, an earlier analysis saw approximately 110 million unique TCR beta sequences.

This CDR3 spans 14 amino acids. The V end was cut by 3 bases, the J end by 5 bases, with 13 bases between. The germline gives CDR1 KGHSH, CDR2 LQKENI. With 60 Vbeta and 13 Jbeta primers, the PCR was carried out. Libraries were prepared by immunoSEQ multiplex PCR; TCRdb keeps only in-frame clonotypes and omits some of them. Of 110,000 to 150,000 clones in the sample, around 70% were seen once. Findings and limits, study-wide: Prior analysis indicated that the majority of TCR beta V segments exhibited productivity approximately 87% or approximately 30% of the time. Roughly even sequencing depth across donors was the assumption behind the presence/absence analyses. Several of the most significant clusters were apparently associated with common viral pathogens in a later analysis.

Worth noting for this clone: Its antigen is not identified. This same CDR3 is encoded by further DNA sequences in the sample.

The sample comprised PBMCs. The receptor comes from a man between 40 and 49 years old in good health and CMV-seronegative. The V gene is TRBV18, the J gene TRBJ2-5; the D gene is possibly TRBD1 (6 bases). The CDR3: CASSPPGQGETQYF. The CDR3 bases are TGTGCCAGCTCACCGCCGGGCCAGGGGGAGACCCAGTACTTC.